This T cell receptor (beta chain) was identified in a study of blood T cell repertoires in COVID-19. The overall study: The study drew acute and convalescent COVID-19 samples from the United States, Italy and Spain. From T cells, B-cell-depleted T cells, or PBMCs came the material, which was cDNA or gDNA.

The assay was immunoSEQ multiplex PCR, and TCRdb's table has in-frame clones only and misses some. The sample gives 120,000 or so clones, almost 80% of which show up once; just under 25% is in the top ten. This CDR3 is 13 amino acids long. V lost 3 bases and J lost 9, with 13 bases in between. Germline V CDR1 and CDR2: SGHDN, FVKESK. The sequenced sample was peripheral blood. The rearrangement uses TRBV14 and TRBJ2-3, with D perhaps matching TRBD1 (6 bases). This receptor was identified in a human donor in a cohort sampled during active COVID-19. Written as DNA, the CDR3 is TGTGCCAGCAGCCAGAAACAGGGAGCAACGCAGTATTTT. This translates into CASSQKQGATQYF.